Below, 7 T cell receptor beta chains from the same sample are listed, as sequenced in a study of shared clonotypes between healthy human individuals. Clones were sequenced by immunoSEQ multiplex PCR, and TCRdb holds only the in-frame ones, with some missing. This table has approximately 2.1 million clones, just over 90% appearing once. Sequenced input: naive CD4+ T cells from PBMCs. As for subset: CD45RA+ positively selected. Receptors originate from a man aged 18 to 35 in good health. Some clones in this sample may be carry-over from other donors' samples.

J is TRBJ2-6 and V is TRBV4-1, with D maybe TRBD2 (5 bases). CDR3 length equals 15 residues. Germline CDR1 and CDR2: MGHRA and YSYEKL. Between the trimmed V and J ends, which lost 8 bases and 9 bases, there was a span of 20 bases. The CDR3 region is CASERYLTGNNVLTF. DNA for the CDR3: TGCGCCAGCGAGCGTTACCTTACGGGGAACAACGTCCTGACTTTC.

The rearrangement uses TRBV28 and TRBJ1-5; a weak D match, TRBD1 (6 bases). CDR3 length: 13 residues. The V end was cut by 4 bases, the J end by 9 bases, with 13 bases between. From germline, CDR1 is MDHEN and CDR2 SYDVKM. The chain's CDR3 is CASSSGGSWPQHF. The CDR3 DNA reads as TGTGCCAGCAGTTCCGGGGGCTCCTGGCCCCAGCATTTT.

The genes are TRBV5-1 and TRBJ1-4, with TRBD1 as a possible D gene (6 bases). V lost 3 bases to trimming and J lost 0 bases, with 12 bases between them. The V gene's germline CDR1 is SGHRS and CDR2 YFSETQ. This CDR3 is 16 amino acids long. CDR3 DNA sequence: TGCGCCAGCAGCTCGACAGGAGTCTCAACTAATGAAAAACTGTTTTTT. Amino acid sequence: CASSSTGVSTNEKLFF.

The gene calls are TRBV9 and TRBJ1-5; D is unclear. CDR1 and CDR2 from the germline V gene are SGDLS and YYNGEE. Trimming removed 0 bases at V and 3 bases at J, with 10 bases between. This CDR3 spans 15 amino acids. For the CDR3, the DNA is TGTGCCAGCAGCGTAGCAGCCGGCGACAATCAGCCCCAGCATTTT. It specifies CASSVAAGDNQPQHF.

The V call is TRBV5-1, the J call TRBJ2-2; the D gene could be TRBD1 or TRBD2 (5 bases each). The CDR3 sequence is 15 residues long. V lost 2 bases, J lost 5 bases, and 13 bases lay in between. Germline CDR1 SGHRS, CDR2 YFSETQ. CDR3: CASSLSREITGELFF. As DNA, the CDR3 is TGCGCCAGCAGCTTAAGCAGGGAGATTACCGGGGAGCTGTTTTTT.

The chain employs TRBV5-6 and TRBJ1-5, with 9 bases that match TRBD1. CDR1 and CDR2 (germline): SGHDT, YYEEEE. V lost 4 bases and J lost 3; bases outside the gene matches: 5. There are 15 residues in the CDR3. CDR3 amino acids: CASSGRTGDNQPQHF. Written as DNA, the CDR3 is TGTGCCAGCAGCGGTCGGACAGGGGACAATCAGCCCCAGCATTTT.

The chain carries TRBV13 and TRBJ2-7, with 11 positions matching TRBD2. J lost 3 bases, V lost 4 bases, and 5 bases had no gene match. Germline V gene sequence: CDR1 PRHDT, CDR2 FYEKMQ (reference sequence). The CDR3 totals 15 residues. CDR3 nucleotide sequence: TGTGCCAGCAGCTCCACGCTAGCGGGAGGCTACGAGCAGTACTTC. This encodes CASSSTLAGGYEQYF.